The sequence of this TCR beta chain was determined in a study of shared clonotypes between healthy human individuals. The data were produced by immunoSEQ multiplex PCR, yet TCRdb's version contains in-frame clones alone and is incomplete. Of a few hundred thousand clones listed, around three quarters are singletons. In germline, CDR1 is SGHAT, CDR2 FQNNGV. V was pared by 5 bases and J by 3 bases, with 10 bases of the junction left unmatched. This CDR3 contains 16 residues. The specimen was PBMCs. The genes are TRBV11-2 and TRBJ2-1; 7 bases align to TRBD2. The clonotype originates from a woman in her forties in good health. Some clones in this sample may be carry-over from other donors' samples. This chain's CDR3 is CASSVLGGSRYNEQFF. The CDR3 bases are TGTGCCAGCAGCGTCCTTGGCGGGAGTCGCTACAATGAGCAGTTCTTC.